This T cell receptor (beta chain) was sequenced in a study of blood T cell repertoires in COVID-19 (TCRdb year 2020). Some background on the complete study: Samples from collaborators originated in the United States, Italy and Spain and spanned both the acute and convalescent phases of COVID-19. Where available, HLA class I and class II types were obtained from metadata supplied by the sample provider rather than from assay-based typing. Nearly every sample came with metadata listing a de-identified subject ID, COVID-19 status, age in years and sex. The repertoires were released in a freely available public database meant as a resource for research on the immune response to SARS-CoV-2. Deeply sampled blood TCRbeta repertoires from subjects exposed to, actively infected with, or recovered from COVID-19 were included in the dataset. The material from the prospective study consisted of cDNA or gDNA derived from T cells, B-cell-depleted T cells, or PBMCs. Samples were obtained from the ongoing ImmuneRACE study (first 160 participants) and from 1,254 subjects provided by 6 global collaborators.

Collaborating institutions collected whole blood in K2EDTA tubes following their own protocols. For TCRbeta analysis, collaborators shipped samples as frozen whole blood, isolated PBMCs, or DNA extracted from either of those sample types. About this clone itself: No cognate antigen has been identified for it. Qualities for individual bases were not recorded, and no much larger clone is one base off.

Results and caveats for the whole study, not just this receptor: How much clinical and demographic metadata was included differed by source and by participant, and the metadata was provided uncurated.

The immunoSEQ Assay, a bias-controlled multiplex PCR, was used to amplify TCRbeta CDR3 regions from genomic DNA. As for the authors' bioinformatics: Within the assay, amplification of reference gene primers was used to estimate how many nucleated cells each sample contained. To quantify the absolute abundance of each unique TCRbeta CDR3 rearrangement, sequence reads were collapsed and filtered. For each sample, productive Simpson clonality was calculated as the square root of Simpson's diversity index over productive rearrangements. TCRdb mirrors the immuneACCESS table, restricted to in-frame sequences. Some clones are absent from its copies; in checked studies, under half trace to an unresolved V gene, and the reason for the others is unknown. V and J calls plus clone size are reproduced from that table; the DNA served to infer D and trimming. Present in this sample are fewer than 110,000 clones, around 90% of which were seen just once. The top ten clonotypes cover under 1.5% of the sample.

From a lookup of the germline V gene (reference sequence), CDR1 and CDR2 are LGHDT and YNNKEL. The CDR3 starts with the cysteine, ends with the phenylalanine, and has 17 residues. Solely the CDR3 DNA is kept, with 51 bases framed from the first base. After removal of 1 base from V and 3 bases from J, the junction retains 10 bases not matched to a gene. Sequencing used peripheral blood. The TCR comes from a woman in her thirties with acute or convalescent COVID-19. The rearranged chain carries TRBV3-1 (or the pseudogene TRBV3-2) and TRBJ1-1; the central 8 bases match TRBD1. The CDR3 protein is CASSQGLGRGLDTEAFF. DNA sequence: TGTGCCAGCAGCCAAGGTTTAGGCAGGGGGCTGGACACTGAAGCTTTCTTT.